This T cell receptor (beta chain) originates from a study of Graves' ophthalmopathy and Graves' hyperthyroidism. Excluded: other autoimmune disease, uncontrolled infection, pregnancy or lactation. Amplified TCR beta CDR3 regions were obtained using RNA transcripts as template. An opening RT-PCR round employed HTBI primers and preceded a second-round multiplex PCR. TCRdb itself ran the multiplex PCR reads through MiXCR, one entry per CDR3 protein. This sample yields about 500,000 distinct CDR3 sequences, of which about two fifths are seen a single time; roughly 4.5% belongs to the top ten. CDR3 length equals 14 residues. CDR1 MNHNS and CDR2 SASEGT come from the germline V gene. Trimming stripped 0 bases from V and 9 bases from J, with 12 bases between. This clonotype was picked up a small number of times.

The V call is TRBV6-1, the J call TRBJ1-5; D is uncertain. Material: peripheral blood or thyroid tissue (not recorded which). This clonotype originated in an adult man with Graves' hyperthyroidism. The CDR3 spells CASSEARGGGPQHF. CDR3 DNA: TGTGCCAGCAGTGAAGCGCGGGGTGGTGGGCCCCAGCATTTT.